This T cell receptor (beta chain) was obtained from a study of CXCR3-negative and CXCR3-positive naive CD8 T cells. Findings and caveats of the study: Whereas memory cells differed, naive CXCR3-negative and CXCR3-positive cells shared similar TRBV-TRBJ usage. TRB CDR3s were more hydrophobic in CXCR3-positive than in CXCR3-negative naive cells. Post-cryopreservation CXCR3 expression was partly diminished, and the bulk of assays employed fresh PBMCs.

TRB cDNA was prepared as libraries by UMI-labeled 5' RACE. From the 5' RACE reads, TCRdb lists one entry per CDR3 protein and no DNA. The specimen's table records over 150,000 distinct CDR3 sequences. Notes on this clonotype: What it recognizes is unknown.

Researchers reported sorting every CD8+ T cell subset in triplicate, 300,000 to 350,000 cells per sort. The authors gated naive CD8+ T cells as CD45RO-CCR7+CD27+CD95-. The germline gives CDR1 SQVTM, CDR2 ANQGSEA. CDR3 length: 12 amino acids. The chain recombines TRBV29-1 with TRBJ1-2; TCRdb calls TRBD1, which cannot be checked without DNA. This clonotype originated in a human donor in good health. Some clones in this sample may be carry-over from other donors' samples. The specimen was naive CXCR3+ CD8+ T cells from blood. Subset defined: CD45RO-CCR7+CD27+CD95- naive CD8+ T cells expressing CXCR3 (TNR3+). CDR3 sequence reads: CSVYGGRNGYTF.